This T cell receptor beta chain is from a study of blood T cell repertoires in COVID-19. Across the study: PBMCs, B-cell-depleted T cells, or T cells provided the cDNA or gDNA that made up the material.

The repertoire was sequenced with immunoSEQ multiplex PCR; TCRdb's copy has only in-frame clones and lacks some. The repertoire holds about 100,000 clones, with roughly nine tenths as singletons. Source material: peripheral blood. This TCR derives from a young man in a cohort sampled during active COVID-19.

Here the CDR3 reads CSVDGGGPEETQYF. The CDR3 DNA reads as TGCAGCGTAGACGGGGGGGGACCGGAAGAGACCCAGTACTTC. V and J are TRBV29-1 and TRBJ2-5, with 8 nucleotides matching TRBD2. Trimming took 6 bases from V and 3 from J; bases not matched to a gene: 9. The CDR3 spans 14 residues. Per germline, CDR1 SQVTM and CDR2 ANQGSEA. Together with reference TRBV29-1 and TRBJ2-5, the CDR3 gives the full variable domain: SAVISQKPSRDICQRGTSLTIQCQVDSQVTMMFWYRQQPGQSLTLIATANQGSEATYESGFVIDKFPISRPNLTFSTLTVSNMSPEDSSIYLCSVDGGGPEETQYFGPGTRLLVL.